These 22 T cell receptor beta chains were all obtained from the same sample, sequenced in a study of T-cell reconstitution after alpha-beta-depleted transplantation in children. Unique molecular identifiers were used to barcode this TCRbeta library. TCRdb reprocessed the PCR reads with MiXCR, giving one entry per CDR3 protein. The sample lists about 580,000 distinct CDR3 sequences, 20% to 25% occurring once. The material was PBMCs, mostly from graft donor cells, obtained 360 days after TCRalphabeta/CD19-depleted stem cell transplant. The receptors were gathered from a boy in the first two years of life who had a stem cell transplant for acute myeloid leukemia, so the T cells may come from the graft donor.

This clonotype was detected many times. This chain uses TRBV24-1 with TRBJ2-1; no firm D call. Trimming took 5 bases from V and 5 from J, leaving 12 bases between them. The CDR3 consists of 14 residues. Germline CDR1 reads KGHDR; CDR2 reads SFDVKD. CDR3 nucleotide sequence: TGTGCCACCAGTGCCCCGACGGTCGACAATGAGCAGTTCTTC. Protein sequence: CATSAPTVDNEQFF.

This clonotype was picked up a small number of times. The V and J genes are TRBV12-3 or TRBV12-4 and TRBJ2-3, with D perhaps matching TRBD1 or TRBD2 (5 bases each). CDR3 length: 15 residues. V was shortened by 5 bases and J by 3 bases, with 15 bases between the two germline ends. CDR3 sequence (DNA): TGTGCCAGCAGTCGCAGGGACGGAAGGACAGATACGCAGTATTTT. This translates into CASSRRDGRTDTQYF.

This chain uses TRBV4-3 with TRBJ2-7; 8 bases align to TRBD2. Germline trimming cut 2 bases from V and 4 bases from J; bases unmatched to any gene: 1. The CDR3 sequence is 13 residues long. Germline CDR1 and CDR2: LGHNA and YSLEER. This chain's CDR3 is CASSQSGGYEQYF. For the CDR3, the DNA is TGCGCCAGCAGCCAATCGGGGGGGTACGAGCAGTACTTC.

This sequence joins TRBV15 and TRBJ2-5, with D uncertain. V shed 5 bases and J shed 2 bases, with 9 bases lying between them. Germline values: CDR1 LNHNV, CDR2 YYDKDF (reference sequence). This CDR3 has 13 amino acids. CDR3 nucleotide sequence: TGTGCCACCAGCTATCGAAAGCAAGAGACCCAGTACTTC. Its translation is CATSYRKQETQYF.

V usage is TRBV11-3 and J usage is TRBJ2-3; 8 positions agree with TRBD1. This CDR3 spans 17 amino acids. Looked up from germline, CDR1 is SGHNT and CDR2 is YENEEA. After removal of 0 bases from V and 2 bases from J, the junction contained 7 bases not matched to a gene. Here the CDR3 reads CASSLDYPTGVTDTQYF. Written as DNA, the CDR3 is TGTGCCAGCAGCTTAGACTACCCGACAGGGGTCACAGATACGCAGTATTTT.

The J gene is TRBJ2-5, the V gene TRBV18; D is possibly TRBD2 (6 bases). The germline V and J ends were trimmed by 2 bases and 2 bases, with 12 bases remaining between them. The CDR3 runs to 15 residues. CDR1 and CDR2 (germline): KGHSH, LQKENI. The CDR3 DNA sequence: TGTGCCAGCTCACCAAGGGTAGCGGCACAAGAGACCCAGTACTTC. Translated: CASSPRVAAQETQYF.

This clonotype was counted between two and nine times. The chain combines TRBV15 with TRBJ1-5, with D tentatively TRBD1 (5 bases). The CDR3 covers 13 residues. V gave up 6 bases and J gave up 5 bases, with 11 bases separating them. Germline V gives CDR1 LNHNV, CDR2 YYDKDF (reference sequence). CDR3 loop: CATRVARDQPQHF. DNA of the CDR3: TGTGCCACCAGAGTGGCCAGGGATCAGCCCCAGCATTTT. Filled out from reference TRBV15 and TRBJ1-5, the complete variable domain reads DAMVIQNPRYQVTQFGKPVTLSCSQTLNHNVMYWYQQKSSQAPKLLFHYYDKDFNNEADTPDNFQSRRPNTSFCFLDIRSPGLGDTAMYLCATRVARDQPQHFGDGTRLSIL.

The table lists this clonotype with a few counts. The chain carries TRBV12-3 or TRBV12-4 and TRBJ2-5; 16 positions agree with TRBD2. The CDR3 has 18 amino acids. J was trimmed by 0 bases and V by 3 bases; bases with no gene match: 4. The CDR3 sequence is CASSFPGLAGGHQETQYF. CDR3 sequence (DNA): TGTGCCAGCAGTTTCCCGGGACTAGCGGGGGGGCACCAAGAGACCCAGTACTTC.

The chain carries TRBV12-3 or TRBV12-4 and TRBJ2-1, with TRBD1 matching 8 bases. With V trimmed by 7 bases and J by 5 bases, 10 bases remained unmatched. This CDR3 contains 15 residues. In DNA, the CDR3 is TGTGCCAGCACTCCGGGACAGGCATTCGACAATGAGCAGTTCTTC. It is translated as CASTPGQAFDNEQFF.

This clonotype has a count of ten or more. The gene calls are TRBV7-9 and TRBJ2-7, with D perhaps matching TRBD1 (6 bases). Per germline, CDR1 SEHNR and CDR2 FQNEAQ (reference sequence). V lost 10 bases and J lost 4, with 11 bases in between. The CDR3 is made up of 11 amino acids. The CDR3 here is CATGTGYEQYV. Here the CDR3 DNA reads TGTGCCACTGGAACAGGGTACGAGCAGTACGTC.

This clonotype has a handful of counts. The rearrangement uses TRBV6-2 or TRBV6-3 and TRBJ1-5; D not certain. Germline CDR1 and CDR2: MNHEY and SVGEGT. V lost 6 bases and J lost 3, with 15 bases in between. The CDR3 consists of 15 residues. The CDR3 DNA reads TGTGCCAGCAGGGACCGAAGTAACTCCAATCAGCCCCAGCATTTT. It translates to CASRDRSNSNQPQHF.

This clonotype was detected many times. CDR3 nucleotide sequence: TGTGCCAGCAGTTACGGCAGAAGGGAGACCCAGTACTTC. Amino acid sequence: CASSYGRRETQYF. The rearrangement uses TRBV6-5 and TRBJ2-5; D unresolved. From germline, CDR1 is MNHEY and CDR2 SVGAGI. The CDR3 is made up of 13 amino acids. Trimming shortened V by 2 bases and J by 5 bases, and 9 bases separated the two germline ends.

This clonotype was seen repeatedly, ten times or more. In DNA, the CDR3 is TGCAGTGCTAGAGTTCCCGACAGGGGCGGACAGCCCCAGCATTTT. Its protein is CSARVPDRGGQPQHF. This chain connects TRBV20-1 to TRBJ1-5, with 8 bases matching TRBD1. V dropped 1 base and J dropped 7; count of bases not matched to a gene: 9. This CDR3 is 15 amino acids long. CDR1 and CDR2 (germline): DFQATT, SNEGSKA (reference sequence).

The genes are TRBV18 and TRBJ2-3; 8 bases agree with TRBD1. Germline V gene lookup returns CDR1 KGHSH and CDR2 LQKENI. The J segment lost 1 base and the V segment lost 3 bases, leaving 6 bases of the junction unmatched. CDR3 size: 16 residues. The CDR3 loop reads CASSPHQGAGTDTQYF. The CDR3 DNA sequence: TGTGCCAGCTCACCTCACCAGGGGGCGGGCACAGATACGCAGTATTTT. Full variable domain (missing parts from reference TRBV18 and TRBJ2-3): NAGVMQNPRHLVRRRGQEARLRCSPMKGHSHVYWYRQLPEEGLKFMVYLQKENIIDESGMPKERFSAEFPKEGPSILRIQQVVRGDSAAYFCASSPHQGAGTDTQYFGPGTRLTVL.

The chain uses TRBV6-5 and TRBJ2-3; 7 bases align to TRBD2. Germline trimming cut 5 bases from V and 11 bases from J; bases unmatched to any gene: 7. The germline CDR1 and CDR2 sequences are MNHEY and SVGAGI. This CDR3 comprises 12 residues. The CDR3 spells CASSQSGEGQYF. The DNA for the CDR3 is TGTGCCAGCAGTCAAAGCGGGGAAGGGCAGTATTTT.

V gene TRBV10-3 combines with J gene TRBJ2-5; tentative D call: TRBD1 (5 bases). CDR1 ENHRY and CDR2 SYGVKD come from the germline V gene. V was shortened by 2 bases and J by 4 bases, with 17 bases between the two germline ends. This CDR3 is built from 16 residues. The CDR3 sequence: CAISEPGSFQGETQYF. CDR3 bases: TGTGCCATCAGTGAGCCTGGGTCCTTCCAGGGAGAGACCCAGTACTTC.

This clonotype was counted a few times. This chain links TRBV15 with TRBJ2-1, with 8 bases that match TRBD1. J was trimmed by 2 bases and V by 9 bases; bases with no gene match: 9. Germline V gene data show CDR1 as LNHNV and CDR2 as YYDKDF (reference sequence). This CDR3 region has 15 residues. For the CDR3, the DNA is TGTGCCACTGAAGCCTCAGGGGGCGCCTACAATGAGCAGTTCTTC. Protein: CATEASGGAYNEQFF.

J is TRBJ2-1 and V is TRBV4-1; 8 bases line up with TRBD2. The CDR3 extends over 14 amino acids. V shed 4 bases, J shed 8 bases, and the junction held 7 bases outside the gene matches. Germline V CDR1 and CDR2: MGHRA, YSYEKL. The CDR3 here is CASSLLNGGDEQFF. DNA of the CDR3: TGCGCCAGCAGCCTCCTAAACGGGGGGGATGAGCAGTTCTTC.

The CDR3 DNA sequence: TGTGCCACCAGCAGGAGACAGGGGGCTTCCTATGGCTACACCTTC. It encodes CATSRRQGASYGYTF. The chain couples TRBV15 to TRBJ1-2; TRBD1 matches at 10 bases. The V gene's germline CDR1 is LNHNV and CDR2 YYDKDF (reference sequence). V lost 3 bases and J lost 4; bases outside the gene matches: 5. CDR3 length: 15 residues.

The chain carries TRBV5-1 and TRBJ1-2, with D unclear. The CDR3 spans 11 residues. Germline V gene data show CDR1 as SGHRS and CDR2 as YFSETQ. V was shortened by 4 bases and J by 7 bases, with 8 bases between the two germline ends. This CDR3 reads CASSPLCGYTF. The DNA of the CDR3 is TGCGCCAGCAGCCCTTTATGTGGCTACACCTTC.

This clonotype was picked up a small number of times. J is TRBJ1-3 and V is TRBV7-2, with a tentative D call TRBD1 (5 bases). The CDR3 length is 14 residues. Germline lookup yields CDR1 SGHTA and CDR2 FQGNSA. The V end was cut by 0 bases, the J end by 7 bases, with 10 bases between. The CDR3 nucleotides are TGTGCCAGCAGCTTAGCGGGGGGTTGGAACACCATATATTTT. It specifies CASSLAGGWNTIYF.

The table lists this clonotype with a few counts. V gene TRBV20-1 combines with J gene TRBJ1-1, with D possibly matching TRBD1 (5 bases). Germline V CDR1 and CDR2: DFQATT, SNEGSKA (reference sequence). The V end lost 0 bases, the J end lost 5 bases, and 16 bases lay between the germline ends. This CDR3 contains 15 residues. The CDR3 reads CSARESSGGWTEAFF. The CDR3 DNA follows: TGCAGTGCTAGAGAGAGTTCTGGGGGATGGACTGAAGCTTTCTTT.